This T cell receptor (beta chain) was captured in a study of T cell responses to AZD1222 COVID-19 vaccine. Study overall: Combined were second doses at about 4 or about 12 weeks. Notes on the study in general: In a largely white British group with more females than males, clonal diversity was possibly underestimated.

TCRdb keeps only in-frame clones here, not all; method: immunoSEQ multiplex PCR. This table has over 150,000 clones, 88% appearing once. As for this clone: The target antigen is unknown.

The clonotype was recovered from an adult in good health. Sample: peripheral blood, taken on day 0 of AZD1222 vaccination.

The CDR3 coding sequence is TGTGCCAGCACTTTGGACGGGGCCAATTCACCCCTCCACTTT. This codes for CASTLDGANSPLHF. The chain joins TRBV6-6 to TRBJ1-6, with D maybe TRBD1 (5 bases). The V gene's germline CDR1 is MNHNY and CDR2 SVGAGI (reference sequence). The germline V and J ends were trimmed by 7 bases and 7 bases, with 14 bases remaining between them. The CDR3 consists of 14 residues.